The 28 T cell receptor beta chains in this list originate from one sample, sequenced in a study of cytomegalovirus exposure and HLA in healthy donors. TCRdb's table, derived via immunoSEQ multiplex PCR, lists solely in-frame clones and lacks some. The table lists 100,000 to 150,000 clones, 89% of them singletons. Sample: PBMCs. These receptors all stem from a woman younger than 30 in good health and CMV-seronegative.

The V and J genes are TRBV9 and TRBJ2-2; D might be TRBD1 (5 bases). Germline loops: CDR1 SGDLS, CDR2 YYNGEE. The CDR3 contains 17 residues. Trimming took 0 bases from V and 4 from J, leaving 16 bases between them. The CDR3 DNA reads TGTGCCAGCAGCGTAGACCTTGGGGCGTCTCCCACCGGGGAGCTGTTTTTT. Translation gives CASSVDLGASPTGELFF.

V usage is TRBV10-2 and J usage is TRBJ2-3; 9 bases fit TRBD1. The CDR3 totals 15 residues. Germline CDR1 is WSHSY and CDR2 is SAAADI. The V segment lost 7 bases and the J segment 3 bases; nucleotides outside the gene matches: 8. CDR3 amino acids: CASTTGQGRTDTQYF. The CDR3 coding sequence is TGCGCCAGCACCACGGGACAGGGTAGGACAGATACGCAGTATTTT.

The CDR3 nucleotides read TGTGCCAGCACCTTCCGGGACTCAGTAAACACCGGGGAGCTGTTTTTT. Amino acids: CASTFRDSVNTGELFF. V and J are TRBV27 and TRBJ2-2; the D gene is possibly TRBD2 (6 bases). This CDR3 has 16 amino acids. Per germline, CDR1 MNHEY and CDR2 SMNVEV (reference sequence). V was shortened by 7 bases and J by 2 bases, with 17 bases between the two germline ends.

This chain uses TRBV16 with TRBJ1-1, with 8 nucleotides matching TRBD1. Germline CDR1 KGHSY, CDR2 FQNENV. CDR3 size: 16 residues. V gave up 4 bases and J gave up 0 bases; unmatched junction bases: 7. CDR3 in DNA: TGTGCCAGCAGCCCCAGGGGGCAGGGCCTGAACACTGAAGCTTTCTTT. Amino acid sequence: CASSPRGQGLNTEAFF.

V and J are TRBV6-1 and TRBJ1-1; the D gene is possibly TRBD1 (5 bases). The V end lost 7 bases, the J end lost 5 bases, and 11 bases lay between the germline ends. Germline CDR1 is MNHNS and CDR2 is SASEGT. The CDR3 is made up of 12 amino acids. Written as DNA, the CDR3 is TGTGCCAGCACCCAGGGAAGGACTGAAGCTTTCTTT. Its protein product is CASTQGRTEAFF.

V usage is TRBV18 and J usage is TRBJ2-7; D is possibly TRBD2 (5 bases). The CDR3 runs 14 residues. Trimming cost V 3 bases and J 7 bases, with 16 bases left between them. Per the germline V gene, CDR1 is KGHSH and CDR2 is LQKENI. Written as DNA, the CDR3 is TGTGCCAGCTCACCGGCGGACTTAGGGTGGGAGCAGTACTTC. It specifies CASSPADLGWEQYF.

This chain links TRBV5-1 with TRBJ2-7; D unresolved. Germline values: CDR1 SGHRS, CDR2 YFSETQ. Trimming took off 0 bases at V and 6 bases at J, with 10 bases between the two ends. This CDR3 has 13 amino acids. DNA for the CDR3: TGCGCCAGCAGCTTGGCCCGGCGAGGCGAGCAGTACTTC. Its translation is CASSLARRGEQYF.

The sample holds a few counts of this clone. The chain links TRBV4-2 to TRBJ2-7, with 8 bases fitting TRBD2. V gave up 4 bases and J gave up 2 bases; unmatched junction bases: 1. Per the germline V gene, CDR1 is LGHNA and CDR2 is YNFKEQ. This CDR3 comprises 13 residues. The CDR3 sequence: CASSPGGPYEQYF. The CDR3 coding sequence is TGTGCCAGCAGCCCGGGGGGGCCCTACGAGCAGTACTTC.

This clone was found a few times. This chain connects TRBV18 to TRBJ1-4, with TRBD1 matching over 7 bases. The CDR3 runs 13 residues. Germline V gene data show CDR1 as KGHSH and CDR2 as LQKENI. The V and J ends lost 2 bases and 7 bases, in that order; junction bases with no gene match: 1. The CDR3 DNA reads as TGTGCCAGCTCACCAAGGACAGGTGAAAAACTGTTTTTT. Its translation is CASSPRTGEKLFF.

The chain employs TRBV9 and TRBJ1-6, with 10 bases that match TRBD1. Germline CDR1 and CDR2: SGDLS and YYNGEE. The CDR3 is made up of 15 amino acids. V lost 3 bases, J lost 10 bases, and 7 bases stayed unmatched. CDR3 protein: CASSAGDRGGSPLHF. CDR3 in DNA: TGTGCCAGCAGCGCGGGGGACAGGGGAGGATCACCCCTCCACTTT.

This clone was detected only once. The chain combines TRBV6-5 with TRBJ2-1, with D possibly being TRBD2 (5 bases). Germline values: CDR1 MNHEY, CDR2 SVGAGI. This CDR3 spans 15 amino acids. Deletions cut 5 bases from V and 1 base from J, with 12 bases between. This chain's CDR3 is CASSTAGLSYNEQFF. The CDR3, as DNA: TGTGCCAGCAGTACAGCCGGACTTTCCTACAATGAGCAGTTCTTC.

V is TRBV19 and J is TRBJ1-2, with D perhaps TRBD1 (6 bases). Trimming cost V 9 bases and J 8 bases, with 19 bases left between them. Germline CDR1 reads LNHDA; CDR2 reads SQIVND (reference sequence). The CDR3 consists of 13 residues. CDR3 region: CASRRTLQGGYTF. The CDR3 bases are TGTGCCAGCCGGAGAACCCTTCAGGGGGGCTACACCTTC.

As for this clone: At one boundary the junction diverges from the germline segment, which might be a read error. The chain combines TRBV5-1 with TRBJ2-4; 12 nucleotides line up with TRBD1. This CDR3 is 15 amino acids long. Per the germline V gene, CDR1 is SGHRS and CDR2 is YFSETQ. CDR3 nucleotide sequence: TGCGCCAGCAGACCCGGGACAGGGGGCCAAAATATTCAGTACTTC. Protein: CASRPGTGGQNIQYF.

This rearrangement joins TRBV2 to TRBJ2-7; 9 positions agree with TRBD1. CDR1 SNHLY and CDR2 FYNNEI come from the germline V gene. The CDR3 covers 15 residues. Trimming at V came to 3 bases and at J to 3 bases, leaving 6 bases not matched to a gene. CDR3 nucleotides: TGTGCCAGCAGTGACCAGACAGGGGGGTACTACGAGCAGTACTTC. This translates into CASSDQTGGYYEQYF.

This sequence joins TRBV6-6 and TRBJ2-3; 7 bases map to TRBD2. The V segment lost 7 bases and the J segment 5 bases; nucleotides outside the gene matches: 6. CDR1 is MNHNY and CDR2 is SVGAGI in the germline V gene (reference sequence). The CDR3 covers 13 residues. The chain's CDR3 is CASTGGGGDTQYF. CDR3 bases: TGTGCCAGCACCGGTGGGGGGGGAGATACGCAGTATTTT.

The rearrangement links TRBV27 to TRBJ1-6, with D tentatively TRBD1 (5 bases). CDR1 is MNHEY and CDR2 is SMNVEV in the germline V gene (reference sequence). The CDR3 covers 18 residues. V lost 3 bases to trimming and J lost 7 bases, with 22 bases between them. The CDR3 region is CASSFYPPTGGRNSPLHF. In DNA form, the CDR3 reads TGTGCCAGCAGTTTTTACCCCCCTACCGGGGGTCGGAATTCACCCCTCCACTTT.

This clone was recorded only once. The V and J genes are TRBV18 and TRBJ2-3, with 8 bases that match TRBD2. Trimming took 0 bases from V and 2 from J; bases not matched to a gene: 1. This CDR3 is 15 amino acids long. In germline, CDR1 is KGHSH, CDR2 LQKENI. CDR3 region: CASSPPSGATDTQYF. The CDR3 DNA reads TGTGCCAGCTCACCACCTAGCGGGGCCACAGATACGCAGTATTTT.

This clone was seen just once. This chain connects TRBV6-1 to TRBJ1-3, with 8 bases fitting TRBD1. CDR3 length: 14 amino acids. In germline, CDR1 is MNHNS, CDR2 SASEGT. After removal of 5 bases from V and 4 bases from J, the junction contained 4 bases not matched to a gene. The CDR3 bases are TGTGCCAGCAGTCAGGGGGCTTCAGGAAACACCATATATTTT. This codes for CASSQGASGNTIYF.

V and J are TRBV5-1 and TRBJ1-3, with D hard to call. CDR1 is SGHRS and CDR2 is YFSETQ in the germline V gene. There are 13 residues in the CDR3. Deletions cut 7 bases from V and 0 bases from J, with 8 bases between. The CDR3 DNA follows: TGCGCCAGCGGCGAGGGCTCTGGAAACACCATATATTTT. Translated, it gives CASGEGSGNTIYF.

The chain recombines TRBV2 with TRBJ1-2; D ambiguous. V was pared by 5 bases and J by 6 bases, with 10 bases between. The CDR3 totals 12 residues. Per the germline V gene, CDR1 is SNHLY and CDR2 is FYNNEI. The CDR3, as DNA: TGTGCCAGCAGTAAACAAGATAATGGCTACACCTTC. Protein product: CASSKQDNGYTF.

V and J are TRBV5-1 and TRBJ1-2, with D unclear. Germline V gene lookup returns CDR1 SGHRS and CDR2 YFSETQ. V lost 0 bases and J 4 bases, leaving 7 bases between the germline ends. This CDR3 is 13 amino acids long. CDR3 protein: CASSLGHSYGYTF. CDR3 nucleotide sequence: TGCGCCAGCAGCTTGGGGCACAGCTATGGCTACACCTTC.

The chain links TRBV7-9 to TRBJ1-5; TRBD1 aligns across 9 bases. Germline-derived CDR1 and CDR2 are SEHNR and FQNEAQ (reference sequence). Losses at the gene ends were 6 bases for V and 4 bases for J; bases not matched to a gene: 4. This CDR3 comprises 14 residues. The CDR3 region is CASSWGQGNQPQHF. The DNA for the CDR3 is TGTGCCAGCAGTTGGGGACAGGGAAATCAGCCCCAGCATTTT.

This chain connects TRBV4-1 to TRBJ2-3; D possibly corresponds to TRBD2 (7 bases). From germline, CDR1 is MGHRA and CDR2 YSYEKL. The CDR3 totals 14 residues. With 1 base removed from V and 7 bases from J, the gap between germline ends came to 12 bases. This chain's CDR3 is CASSQGGGENTQYF. For the CDR3, the DNA is TGCGCCAGCAGCCAAGGGGGGGGCGAGAATACGCAGTATTTT.

This clone has just one count. The rearrangement uses TRBV12-5 and TRBJ1-1; 10 nucleotides match TRBD1. J gave up 5 bases and V 6 bases, and 12 bases lay outside the gene matches. From germline, CDR1 is LGHNT and CDR2 FRNRAP. CDR3 size: 16 residues. The CDR3: CASGLSRDRGGTEAFF. The CDR3, as DNA: TGTGCTAGTGGGTTGTCCCGGGACAGGGGAGGGACTGAAGCTTTCTTT.

The chain uses TRBV6-1 and TRBJ1-2, with TRBD1 as a possible D gene (5 bases). This CDR3 has 14 amino acids. Trimming shortened V by 3 bases and J by 2 bases, and 10 bases separated the two germline ends. Germline V gene data show CDR1 as MNHNS and CDR2 as SASEGT. In nucleotides, the CDR3 is TGTGCCAGCAGTGAGGGGGGTACCAACTATGGCTACACCTTC. It encodes CASSEGGTNYGYTF.

V is TRBV4-1 and J is TRBJ1-5, with 9 bases that match TRBD1. The CDR3 sequence is 16 residues long. The V and J ends lost 1 base and 7 bases, in that order; junction bases with no gene match: 8. Germline-derived CDR1 and CDR2 are MGHRA and YSYEKL. CDR3 loop: CASSQAPGQGPQPQHF. The CDR3 coding sequence is TGCGCCAGCAGCCAAGCACCGGGACAGGGTCCCCAGCCCCAGCATTTT.

The chain employs TRBV9 and TRBJ2-5; 10 nucleotides agree with TRBD1. The CDR3 loop spans 14 amino acids. Germline lookup yields CDR1 SGDLS and CDR2 YYNGEE. V was pared by 4 bases and J by 4 bases, with 4 bases of the junction left unmatched. In nucleotides, the CDR3 is TGTGCCAGCAGCAGGGACAGGGGACGAGAGACCCAGTACTTC. It encodes CASSRDRGRETQYF.

V and J are TRBV5-1 and TRBJ2-5; 9 nucleotides line up with TRBD1. In germline, CDR1 is SGHRS, CDR2 YFSETQ. The CDR3 loop spans 15 amino acids. The V and J ends lost 4 bases and 2 bases, in that order; junction bases with no gene match: 6. The CDR3 DNA reads TGCGCCAGCAGCCGATGGACAGGGGTACAAGAGACCCAGTACTTC. As protein: CASSRWTGVQETQYF.